Listed below are T cell receptor beta chains from one sample, sequenced in a study of shared clonotypes between healthy human individuals. The data were produced by immunoSEQ multiplex PCR, yet TCRdb's version contains in-frame clones alone and is incomplete. The table records about 1.5 million clones, roughly 98% of them present only once. Sequencing was performed on naive CD4+ T cells sorted from blood. The receptors stem from a man aged 30-40 years in good health. The CDR3 runs from the conserved cysteine through the conserved F or W. A D gene is named only where the DNA matches it firmly. Rows may omit the clone size; those that give it use once, few, many or a size class.

j_gene | v_gene | d_gene | abundance | CDR3nt | CDR3aa
TRBJ2-2 | TRBV5-1 | NA | NA | TGCGCCAGCAGCTCCCCTTGGACACATTCAAACACCGGGGAGCTGTTTTTT | CASSSPWTHSNTGELFF
TRBJ2-7 | TRBV27 | NA | NA | TGTGCCAGCGGTCCGGGAACCAACCCTTCCTACGAGCAGTACTTC | CASGPGTNPSYEQYF
TRBJ2-3 | TRBV29-1 | TRBD2 | NA | TGCAGCGTGGGGGGGAGCACAGATACGCAGTATTTT | CSVGGSTDTQYF
TRBJ2-1 | TRBV5-4 | NA | NA | TGTGCCAGCAGGGAGGCCGGGGCCAATGAGCAGTTCTTC | CASREAGANEQFF
TRBJ2-7 | TRBV20-1 | NA | NA | TGCAGTGCTAGCAACTATCAGGAGCAGTACTTC | CSASNYQEQYF
TRBJ1-4 | TRBV6-1 | NA | NA | TGTGCCAGCAGTGTCTCACCCCGGAGGGGGGAGAAACTGTTTTTT | CASSVSPRRGEKLFF
TRBJ1-1 | TRBV28 | NA | NA | TGTGCCAGCAGTTTAGGGGGTTGGACTGAAGCTTTCTTT | CASSLGGWTEAFF
TRBJ2-5 | TRBV21-1 | NA | NA | TGTGCCAGCAGCAACCTAGCGGAGACGTACCAAGAGACCCAGTACTTC | CASSNLAETYQETQYF
TRBJ1-2 | TRBV19 | NA | once | TGTGCCAGTGTTGGGCCAGCGGCGGGCTACACCTTC | CASVGPAAGYTF
TRBJ1-5 | TRBV4-1 | NA | NA | TGCGCCAGCAGCCAGTTTGAGGGAAACCAGCCCCAGCATTTT | CASSQFEGNQPQHF
TRBJ2-3 | TRBV28 | NA | NA | TGTGCCAGCAGTCGTAGGGACAACTCAGATACGCAGTATTTT | CASSRRDNSDTQYF
TRBJ2-7 | TRBV29-1 | NA | NA | TGCAGCGCCCTGCGGCTAAACCACGAGCAGTACTTC | CSALRLNHEQYF
TRBJ1-5 | TRBV5-1 | NA | NA | TGCGCCAGCAGCTTGGAAGGCAGTCAGCCCCAGCATTTT | CASSLEGSQPQHF
TRBJ2-1 | TRBV5-1 | NA | NA | TGCGCCAGCAGCTTCGGCCAGAACAATGAGCAGTTCTTC | CASSFGQNNEQFF
TRBJ1-5 | TRBV7-9 | NA | NA | TGTGCCAGCAGCACTGGACAGTATAGCAATCAGCCCCAGCATTTT | CASSTGQYSNQPQHF
TRBJ2-5 | TRBV5-1 | TRBD2 | once | TGCGCCAGCAGCTCCAGACTAGCGGGAGGCGGGGGGGAGACCCAGTACTTC | CASSSRLAGGGGETQYF
TRBJ1-2 | TRBV19 | NA | once | TGTGCCAGTAGTAGGGGGGGTCGCTATGGCTACACCTTC | CASSRGGRYGYTF
TRBJ1-1 | TRBV20-1 | NA | NA | TGCAGTGCTTCTTATACAGGGGAAGCTTTCTTT | CSASYTGEAFF
TRBJ2-6 | TRBV11-3 | NA | NA | TGTGCCAGCAGCTTAACAGGGAGCTCTGGGGCCAACGTCCTGACTTTC | CASSLTGSSGANVLTF